This record concerns one T cell receptor (beta chain) sequence. Its antigen is undetermined. A multiplex PCR was run with 60 Vbeta primers and 13 Jbeta primers. Clones were sequenced by immunoSEQ multiplex PCR, and TCRdb holds only the in-frame ones, with some missing. Of approximately 160,000 clones in the sample, 55% to 70% were seen once. The CDR3 extends over 13 amino acids. Germline V gene sequence: CDR1 LNHDA, CDR2 SQIVND (reference sequence). The V gene lost 5 bases and the J gene lost 8 bases, with 13 bases spanning the gap. The data derive from a study of cytomegalovirus exposure and HLA in healthy donors. Across the whole study: Most donors, approximately 82% of a few hundred genotyped, fell in the Caucasian-associated ancestry cluster. The study's findings and limits: It was confirmed in vitro that a few of the CMV-associated chains were specific for CMV antigens. The study put roughly 160 TCR beta chains on its list as cytomegalovirus-associated. A later analysis linked a missense DCLRE1C variant to TCR beta V- and J-gene trimming.

Material: PBMCs. V gene TRBV19 combines with J gene TRBJ1-5; D is unclear. The receptor was derived from a woman aged 35 to 49 in good health and CMV-seropositive. CDR3 sequence (DNA): TGTGCCAGTAGTCCTATGACGAGGGAGCCCCAGCATTTT. Its translation: CASSPMTREPQHF.